This record looks at one T cell receptor beta chain sequence and its context. Antigen specificity is unknown. Profiling relied on immunoSEQ multiplex PCR, and the TCRdb table lists in-frame clones only, not all of them. The sample has approximately 8,000 clones, roughly 86% seen once. The sample comes from a study of PD-1 blockade in classical Hodgkin lymphoma. Study-wide context: On a schedule of every 2 weeks, patients received nivolumab 3 mg/kg intravenously. Study conclusions and caveats: Repertoire differences lack defined causes, possibly disease activity or prior therapy. Diminished baseline TCR diversity has been reported in newly diagnosed patients relative to healthy donors.

Germline lookup yields CDR1 SGHAT and CDR2 FQDESV (reference sequence). CDR3 size: 17 residues. The germline V and J ends were trimmed by 5 bases and 2 bases, with 20 bases remaining between them. Exposure to brentuximab vedotin varied, and each patient had relapsed following autologous stem cell transplantation. Negative selection with magnets was how CD8+ T cells were isolated from the thawed PBMCs. Each best response was a complete response, a partial response or progressive disease. The material was CD8+ T cells from blood, obtained at baseline. The TCR was taken from a human donor with classical Hodgkin lymphoma. The rearrangement uses TRBV11-1 and TRBJ2-3; possibly TRBD1 or TRBD2 for D (5 bases each). CDR3 DNA sequence: TGTGCCAGCAGCCCTTACGACTACGGGACCATCACAGATACGCAGTATTTT. It yields the protein CASSPYDYGTITDTQYF.